The 30 T cell receptor beta chains below were found in one sample sequenced in a study of blood T cell repertoires in COVID-19. Some clones are missing from TCRdb's copy, which holds only in-frame ones; the method was immunoSEQ multiplex PCR. The sample records about 260,000 clones, 85% to 90% being singletons. The sample taken for sequencing was peripheral blood. The receptors here all came from a woman aged 40 to 50 with acute or convalescent COVID-19.

The V and J genes are TRBV6-5 and TRBJ2-1, with 9 bases aligning to TRBD1. V shed 6 bases, J shed 1 base, and the junction held 4 bases outside the gene matches. Germline CDR1 reads MNHEY; CDR2 reads SVGAGI. CDR3 length equals 15 residues. The CDR3 sequence is CASRPGQGSYNEQFF. CDR3 coding DNA: TGTGCCAGCAGACCCGGACAGGGGTCCTACAATGAGCAGTTCTTC.

V is TRBV2 and J is TRBJ2-5, with 9 nucleotides matching TRBD2. From germline, CDR1 is SNHLY and CDR2 FYNNEI. V shed 7 bases, J shed 5 bases, and the junction held 8 bases outside the gene matches. The CDR3 is made up of 14 amino acids. In nucleotides, the CDR3 is TGTGCCAGCAAGTGGGGTAGCGGGGGTGAGACCCAGTACTTC. It yields the protein CASKWGSGGETQYF.

Here the CDR3 reads CASSLDIGVSTDTQYF. The CDR3 DNA sequence: TGTGCCAGCAGCTTAGATATAGGGGTATCCACAGATACGCAGTATTTT. This sequence joins TRBV11-2 and TRBJ2-3, with a tentative D call TRBD1 (5 bases). The CDR3 extends over 16 amino acids. The germline gives CDR1 SGHAT, CDR2 FQNNGV. Trimming left V 0 bases short and J 2 bases short, with 12 bases between.

The CDR3 loop reads CASSYGQGANEKLFF. In DNA, the CDR3 is TGTGCCAGCAGCTACGGACAGGGGGCTAATGAAAAACTGTTTTTT. V gene TRBV7-9 combines with J gene TRBJ1-4; 10 bases map to TRBD1. CDR1 and CDR2 from the germline V gene are SEHNR and FQNEAQ (reference sequence). There are 15 residues in the CDR3. V trimming: 4 bases; J trimming: 3 bases; junction bases outside the gene matches: 2.

The chain is built from TRBV6-5 and TRBJ2-5; 7 nucleotides line up with TRBD2. The CDR3 runs to 14 residues. Germline CDR1 is MNHEY and CDR2 is SVGAGI. J was trimmed by 5 bases and V by 5 bases; bases with no gene match: 8. For the CDR3, the DNA is TGTGCCAGCAGTCCGTGGGCCGGGGGGGAGACCCAGTACTTC. Encoded protein: CASSPWAGGETQYF.

About this clone itself: The sample holds other DNA sequences that translate to the same CDR3. The chain combines TRBV12-3 or TRBV12-4 with TRBJ1-1; D not certain. The ends were cut back, 3 bases at V and 0 bases at J, with 2 bases in the middle. The CDR3 length is 12 residues. The CDR3 is CASSFMNTEAFF. The CDR3 DNA follows: TGTGCCAGCAGTTTTATGAACACTGAAGCTTTCTTT.

The chain has TRBV3-1 (or the pseudogene TRBV3-2) and TRBJ2-7; 10 nucleotides line up with TRBD2. The V gene end was trimmed by 2 bases and the J gene end by 3 bases; junction bases not matched to a gene: 1. CDR1 is LGHDT, CDR2 YNNKEL, per germline (reference sequence). This CDR3 spans 14 amino acids. The CDR3 sequence is CASSQSGGGYEQYV. In nucleotides, the CDR3 is TGTGCCAGCAGCCAAAGCGGGGGGGGCTACGAGCAGTACGTC.

CDR3 residues: CSASIVRQGQETQYF. The CDR3 DNA follows: TGCAGTGCCAGTATCGTTCGGCAGGGACAAGAGACCCAGTACTTC. V is TRBV20-1 and J is TRBJ2-5, with D possibly matching TRBD1 (5 bases). With 6 bases removed from V and 2 bases from J, the gap between germline ends came to 19 bases. Germline CDR1 is DFQATT and CDR2 is SNEGSKA (reference sequence). The CDR3 runs to 15 residues.

The chain joins TRBV9 to TRBJ2-3; TRBD2 agrees at 9 bases. CDR1 is SGDLS and CDR2 is YYNGEE in the germline V gene. J lost 5 bases, V lost 0 bases, and 7 bases had no gene match. The CDR3 runs to 16 residues. Written as DNA, the CDR3 is TGTGCCAGCAGCGTAGGAGGCGGGGGGGCAGGAGATACGCAGTATTTT. It yields the protein CASSVGGGGAGDTQYF.

This clone was recorded once. V usage is TRBV24-1 and J usage is TRBJ2-1, with 7 bases aligning to TRBD1. The germline V gene encodes CDR1 KGHDR and CDR2 SFDVKD. The trim removed 0 bases at V and 6 bases at J, leaving 7 bases unmatched. The CDR3 length is 16 residues. CDR3 loop: CATSDLRGGPFNEQFF. The CDR3 DNA is TGTGCCACCAGTGATTTGCGAGGGGGCCCCTTCAATGAGCAGTTCTTC.

The chain has TRBV24-1 and TRBJ1-5; D may be TRBD1 (6 bases). Germline CDR1 and CDR2: KGHDR and SFDVKD. Deletions cut 0 bases from V and 0 bases from J, with 29 bases between. This CDR3 comprises 23 residues. CDR3 DNA: TGTGCCACCAGTGATTTGACGGCCAGCGGGGCCAGGGGCATTAAAATTAGCAATCAGCCCCAGCATTTT. This encodes CATSDLTASGARGIKISNQPQHF.

As concerns this clone: The sample has other DNA sequences that encode this CDR3 too. The V and J genes are TRBV9 and TRBJ2-3; D may be TRBD2 (5 bases). Germline CDR1 reads SGDLS; CDR2 reads YYNGEE. V lost 2 bases to trimming and J lost 0 bases, with 7 bases between them. The CDR3 has 14 amino acids. The CDR3 loop is CASSVGGSTDTQYF. The DNA of the CDR3 is TGTGCCAGCAGCGTCGGAGGTAGCACAGATACGCAGTATTTT.

The J gene is TRBJ1-6, the V gene TRBV4-1; D gene uncertain. Trimming shortened V by 3 bases and J by 8 bases, and 8 bases separated the two germline ends. CDR3 length: 13 amino acids. Germline assignment: CDR1 MGHRA and CDR2 YSYEKL. CDR3 DNA sequence: TGCGCCAGCAGCCAGTTTCCTTATTCACCCCTCCACTTT. It codes for CASSQFPYSPLHF.

A single count supports this clone. This chain uses TRBV6-6 with TRBJ2-7; 8 bases line up with TRBD2. V gave up 2 bases and J gave up 7 bases; unmatched junction bases: 10. The CDR3 contains 15 residues. CDR1 and CDR2 from the germline V gene are MNHNY and SVGAGI (reference sequence). The CDR3 DNA reads TGTGCCAGCAGTTACGTCCCGGGGGGGCCGCATGAGCAGTACGTC. Translated, it gives CASSYVPGGPHEQYV.

This chain joins TRBV3-1 (or the pseudogene TRBV3-2) and TRBJ1-1; TRBD1 aligns across 9 bases. Germline CDR1 and CDR2: LGHDT and YNNKEL (reference sequence). This CDR3 spans 17 amino acids. The V segment lost 0 bases and the J segment 0 bases; nucleotides outside the gene matches: 5. The CDR3 DNA reads TGTGCCAGCAGCCAAGACGGGACAGGGCTTATGAACACTGAAGCTTTCTTT. As protein: CASSQDGTGLMNTEAFF.

The chain couples TRBV18 to TRBJ1-3, with TRBD1 matching over 10 bases. CDR1 KGHSH and CDR2 LQKENI come from the germline V gene. The CDR3 is made up of 15 amino acids. The trim removed 2 bases at V and 4 bases at J, leaving 2 bases unmatched. DNA for the CDR3: TGTGCCAGCTCACCAGGGACAGGGGAAGGAAACACCATATATTTT. This gives the protein CASSPGTGEGNTIYF. Combining the CDR3 with reference TRBV18 and TRBJ1-3 gives the whole variable domain NAGVMQNPRHLVRRRGQEARLRCSPMKGHSHVYWYRQLPEEGLKFMVYLQKENIIDESGMPKERFSAEFPKEGPSILRIQQVVRGDSAAYFCASSPGTGEGNTIYFGEGSWLTVV.

The J gene is TRBJ2-5, the V gene TRBV11-2, with TRBD2 identical over 12 bases. Germline values: CDR1 SGHAT, CDR2 FQNNGV. Trimming removed 0 bases from V and 0 bases from J; junction bases left unmatched: 5. The CDR3 length is 18 residues. The DNA of the CDR3 is TGTGCCAGCAGCTTAGAGCTAGCGGGGGGGGAGTACCAAGAGACCCAGTACTTC. Its translation: CASSLELAGGEYQETQYF.

The chain is built from TRBV5-1 and TRBJ1-1, with TRBD1 matching over 7 bases. Germline V lookup: CDR1 SGHRS, CDR2 YFSETQ. There are 14 residues in the CDR3. J gave up 5 bases and V 4 bases, and 8 bases lay outside the gene matches. CDR3: CASSVQDRATEAFF. CDR3 bases: TGCGCCAGCAGCGTACAAGACAGGGCAACTGAAGCTTTCTTT.

This sequence joins TRBV5-6 and TRBJ1-4; no reliable D call. CDR3 length: 14 residues. CDR1 is SGHDT, CDR2 YYEEEE, per germline. The V end lost 2 bases, the J end lost 3 bases, and 8 bases lay between the germline ends. In DNA form, the CDR3 reads TGTGCCAGCAGCTTAGCCGTTTCTAATGAAAAACTGTTTTTT. It codes for CASSLAVSNEKLFF.

The gene calls are TRBV15 and TRBJ2-3; a weak D match, TRBD1 (5 bases). Germline assignment: CDR1 LNHNV and CDR2 YYDKDF (reference sequence). This CDR3 is built from 16 residues. With 4 bases removed from V and 1 base from J, the gap between germline ends came to 15 bases. CDR3 residues: CATSKNGLRGTDTQYF. The CDR3 bases are TGTGCCACCAGCAAGAACGGGCTCAGGGGCACAGATACGCAGTATTTT.

The gene calls are TRBV19 and TRBJ2-5; D call uncertain. Germline V gene lookup returns CDR1 LNHDA and CDR2 SQIVND (reference sequence). This CDR3 comprises 15 residues. V was shortened by 1 base and J by 1 base, with 10 bases between the two germline ends. As DNA, the CDR3 is TGTGCCAGTAGTATAGGGAGTGGGTCCCAAGAGACCCAGTACTTC. It yields the protein CASSIGSGSQETQYF. Supplemented by reference TRBV19 and TRBJ2-5, the full variable domain reads DGGITQSPKYLFRKEGQNVTLSCEQNLNHDAMYWYRQDPGQGLRLIYYSQIVNDFQKGDIAEGYSVSREKKESFPLTVTSAQKNPTAFYLCASSIGSGSQETQYFGPGTRLLVL.

V and J are TRBV16 and TRBJ1-1, with 9 nucleotides matching TRBD1. CDR1 KGHSY and CDR2 FQNENV come from the germline V gene. V was clipped by 4 bases and J by 10 bases; unmatched bases: 1. The CDR3 length is 11 residues. The CDR3 here is CASSLDRGAFF. As DNA, the CDR3 is TGTGCCAGCAGCCTGGACAGGGGAGCTTTCTTT.

The V call is TRBV2, the J call TRBJ2-3, with 8 nucleotides matching TRBD2. The CDR3 spans 15 residues. Losses at the gene ends were 5 bases for V and 1 base for J; bases not matched to a gene: 5. In germline, CDR1 is SNHLY, CDR2 FYNNEI. The CDR3: CASSSSGGRTDTQYF. CDR3 nucleotide sequence: TGTGCCAGCAGTTCGAGCGGGGGCCGCACAGATACGCAGTATTTT.

V and J are TRBV9 and TRBJ2-1; the match to TRBD2 covers 14 bases. Germline loops: CDR1 SGDLS, CDR2 YYNGEE. V lost 0 bases, J lost 1 base, and 12 bases stayed unmatched. There are 21 residues in the CDR3. CDR3 sequence: CASSVGGGTSGGPLSYNEQFF. The CDR3 region has the DNA TGTGCCAGCAGCGTAGGCGGGGGGACTAGCGGGGGCCCCCTTTCCTACAATGAGCAGTTCTTC.

The CDR3 region is CASSPGQGLGNEQFF. In nucleotides, the CDR3 is TGTGCCAGCAGCCCTGGACAGGGGCTAGGAAATGAGCAGTTCTTC. The chain is built from TRBV9 and TRBJ2-1, with TRBD1 matching 9 bases. Germline CDR1 and CDR2: SGDLS and YYNGEE. Unmatched junction bases numbered 9, after V lost 4 bases and J lost 7 bases. There are 15 residues in the CDR3.

The chain combines TRBV2 with TRBJ1-3; D is uncertain. V gave up 8 bases and J gave up 2 bases, with 7 bases separating them. Germline CDR1 reads SNHLY; CDR2 reads FYNNEI. This CDR3 is 12 amino acids long. CDR3 amino acids: CASGGAGNTIYF. The CDR3 DNA reads TGTGCCAGCGGCGGGGCTGGAAACACCATATATTTT.

This clone was detected only once. Other DNA sequences in this specimen translate into the identical CDR3. This CDR3 reads CASSQEWGGEAFF. The CDR3 nucleotides read TGCGCCAGCAGCCAAGAATGGGGGGGTGAAGCTTTCTTT. The V call is TRBV4-1, the J call TRBJ1-1, with D maybe TRBD1 (5 bases). V was cut by 0 bases and J by 7 bases, with 9 bases left in between. CDR3 length: 13 amino acids. CDR1 is MGHRA, CDR2 YSYEKL, per germline.

This sequence joins TRBV6-5 and TRBJ1-1, with unresolved D. Germline V gene lookup returns CDR1 MNHEY and CDR2 SVGAGI. The length of the CDR3 is 16 residues. The V end lost 4 bases, the J end lost 5 bases, and 20 bases lay between the germline ends. CDR3 amino acids: CASSSPGSHEETEAFF. The CDR3 DNA follows: TGTGCCAGCAGTTCACCCGGGAGCCACGAGGAGACTGAAGCTTTCTTT.

The gene calls are TRBV4-1 and TRBJ1-6, with D possibly TRBD1 on 5 matching bases. Germline CDR1 reads MGHRA; CDR2 reads YSYEKL. The CDR3 consists of 18 residues. V lost 3 bases, J lost 4 bases, and 19 bases lay in between. The CDR3 reads CASSQFQTVASYNSPLHF. DNA of the CDR3: TGCGCCAGCAGCCAGTTTCAGACAGTCGCCTCTTATAATTCACCCCTCCACTTT.

Points on this clone: Other DNA variants within this sample encode the same CDR3. The CDR3 DNA reads TGCGCCAGCAGCTTTCGGGACACTGAAGCTTTCTTT. It yields the protein CASSFRDTEAFF. The rearrangement joins TRBV5-1 to TRBJ1-1, with no clear D. The length of the CDR3 is 12 residues. The germline V and J ends were trimmed by 2 bases and 3 bases, with 5 bases remaining between them. CDR1 is SGHRS and CDR2 is YFSETQ in the germline V gene.